Below, 9 T cell receptor beta chains from the same sample are listed, as sequenced in a study of vaccination effects on CD4 cells after COVID-19. CD4+ T cells specific for antigen were expanded with viral peptide pools by the ViraFEST assay before sequencing. Between days 9 and 11 of culture, CD4+ T cells were separated out. Their antigens are not known. Profiled with immunoSEQ multiplex PCR; TCRdb holds only in-frame clones, not every one. The sample yields about 61,000 clones, roughly 79% seen once. The starting material was CD4+ T cells from PBMCs cultured with HCoV-229E spike peptides, obtained before COVID-19 vaccination. These receptors came from a human donor who received a COVID-19 vaccine.

This sequence joins TRBV30 and TRBJ1-1; D uncertain. The V and J ends lost 0 bases and 1 base respectively, with 12 bases between them. Germline loops: CDR1 GTSNPN, CDR2 SVGIG (reference sequence). The CDR3 is 15 residues long. The DNA of the CDR3 is TGTGCCTGGAGTGTACCGCAAGGGAGGAACACTGAAGCTTTCTTT. Translating it yields CAWSVPQGRNTEAFF.

The chain couples TRBV19 to TRBJ2-5; weak D call: TRBD2 (7 bases). The CDR3 has 16 residues. Germline values: CDR1 LNHDA, CDR2 SQIVND (reference sequence). The V end lost 7 bases, the J end lost 0 bases, and 18 bases lay between the germline ends. CDR3 region: CASKRIAGANQETQYF. DNA of the CDR3: TGTGCCAGTAAGCGCATTGCGGGGGCGAACCAAGAGACCCAGTACTTC.

This chain links TRBV9 with TRBJ2-5; D is possibly TRBD2 (6 bases). V lost 2 bases to trimming and J lost 3 bases, with 11 bases between them. This CDR3 comprises 14 residues. Germline lookup yields CDR1 SGDLS and CDR2 YYNGEE. The CDR3 sequence is CASSVGLLKETQYF. CDR3 DNA: TGTGCCAGCAGCGTGGGACTGCTTAAAGAGACCCAGTACTTC.

The gene calls are TRBV7-8 and TRBJ1-4; weak D call: TRBD1 (6 bases). Trimming pared 4 bases from V and 8 bases from J, leaving 8 bases between. Germline CDR1 is SGHVS and CDR2 is FQNEAQ. The CDR3 consists of 12 residues. CDR3 protein: CASSYGTEKLFF. DNA of the CDR3: TGTGCCAGCAGCTACGGGACAGAAAAACTGTTTTTT.

The chain carries TRBV24-1 and TRBJ2-1, with 8 bases aligning to TRBD1. Losses at the gene ends were 4 bases for V and 4 bases for J; bases not matched to a gene: 11. The CDR3 length is 17 residues. Germline assignment: CDR1 KGHDR and CDR2 SFDVKD. The CDR3 DNA sequence: TGTGCCACCAGTGACCCATCGGGACAGGACCGTTACAATGAGCAGTTCTTC. Residues: CATSDPSGQDRYNEQFF.

The chain couples TRBV6-2 or TRBV6-3 to TRBJ2-7; no reliable D call. V shed 2 bases and J shed 2 bases, with 7 bases lying between them. The CDR3 has 13 amino acids. The germline V gene has CDR1 MNHEY and CDR2 SVGEGT. CDR3 amino acids: CASSYVGTYEQYV. In DNA, the CDR3 is TGTGCCAGCAGTTACGTAGGGACCTACGAGCAGTACGTC.

This chain joins TRBV19 and TRBJ1-1, with 7 bases lining up with TRBD1. The V gene's germline CDR1 is LNHDA and CDR2 SQIVND (reference sequence). The ends lost 6 bases at V and 1 base at J; junction bases unmatched: 8. The CDR3 has 15 residues. The DNA of the CDR3 is TGTGCCAGTAGCATTCAGGGGGACACGAACACTGAAGCTTTCTTT. This sequence encodes CASSIQGDTNTEAFF.

The chain links TRBV12-3 or TRBV12-4 to TRBJ1-3; D not certain. Trimming took off 6 bases at V and 4 bases at J, with 10 bases between the two ends. CDR3 length: 13 residues. This chain's CDR3 is CASSWTRGNTIYF. The CDR3 region has the DNA TGTGCCAGCAGCTGGACGAGGGGAAACACCATATATTTT.

V and J are TRBV18 and TRBJ2-7; no firm D call. Trimming removed 2 bases from V and 4 bases from J, with 9 bases in between. The CDR3 spans 13 residues. Germline CDR1 reads KGHSH; CDR2 reads LQKENI. CDR3 in DNA: TGTGCCAGCTCACCAGTTAGGGAATACGAGCAGTACGTC. This translates into CASSPVREYEQYV.